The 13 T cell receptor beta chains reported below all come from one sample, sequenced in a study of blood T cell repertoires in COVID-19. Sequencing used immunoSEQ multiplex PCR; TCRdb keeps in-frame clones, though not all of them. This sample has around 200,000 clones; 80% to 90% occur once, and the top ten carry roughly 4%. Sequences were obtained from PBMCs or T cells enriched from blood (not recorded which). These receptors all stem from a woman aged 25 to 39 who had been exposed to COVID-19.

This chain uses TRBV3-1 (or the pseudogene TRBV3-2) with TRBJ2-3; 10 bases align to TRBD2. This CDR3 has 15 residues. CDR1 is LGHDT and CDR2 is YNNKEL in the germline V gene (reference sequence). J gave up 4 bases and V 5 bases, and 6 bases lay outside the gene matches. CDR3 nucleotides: TGTGCCAGCAGCGAGCGGGGGGGCCTCGCAGATACGCAGTATTTT. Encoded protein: CASSERGGLADTQYF.

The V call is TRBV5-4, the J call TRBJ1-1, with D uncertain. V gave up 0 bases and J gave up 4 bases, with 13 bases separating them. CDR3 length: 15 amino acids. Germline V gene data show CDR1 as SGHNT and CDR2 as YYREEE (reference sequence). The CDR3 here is CASSLGTSISTEAFF. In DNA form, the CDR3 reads TGTGCCAGCAGCTTGGGGACTTCCATTTCCACTGAAGCTTTCTTT. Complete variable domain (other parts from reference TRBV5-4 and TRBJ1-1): ETGVTQSPTHLIKTRGQQVTLRCSSQSGHNTVSWYQQALGQGPQFIFQYYREEENGRGNFPPRFSGLQFPNYSSELNVNALELDDSALYLCASSLGTSISTEAFFGQGTRLTVV.

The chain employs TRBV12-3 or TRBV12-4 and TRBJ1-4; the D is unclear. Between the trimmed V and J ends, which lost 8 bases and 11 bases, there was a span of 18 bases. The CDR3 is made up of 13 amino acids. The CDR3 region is CASSAAEIGKLFF. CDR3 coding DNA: TGTGCCAGCTCCGCCGCGGAAATTGGGAAACTGTTTTTT.

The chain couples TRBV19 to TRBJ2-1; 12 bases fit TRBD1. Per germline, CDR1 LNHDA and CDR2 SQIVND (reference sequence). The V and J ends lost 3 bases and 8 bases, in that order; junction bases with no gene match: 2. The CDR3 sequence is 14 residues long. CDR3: CASSMGQGAHEQFF. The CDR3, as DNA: TGTGCCAGTAGTATGGGACAGGGGGCCCATGAGCAGTTCTTC.

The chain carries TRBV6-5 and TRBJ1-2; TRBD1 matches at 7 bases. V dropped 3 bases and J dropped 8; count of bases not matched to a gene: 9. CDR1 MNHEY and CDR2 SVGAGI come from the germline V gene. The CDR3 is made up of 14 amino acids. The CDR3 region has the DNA TGTGCCAGCAGTTATGGCCAGGGGGGTTCCGGCTACACCTTC. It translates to CASSYGQGGSGYTF.

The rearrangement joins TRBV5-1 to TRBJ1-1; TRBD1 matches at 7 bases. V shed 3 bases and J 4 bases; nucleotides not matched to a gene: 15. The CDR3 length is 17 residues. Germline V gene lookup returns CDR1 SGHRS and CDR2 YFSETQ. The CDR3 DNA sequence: TGCGCCAGCAGCTCAACATGGCAGGGGGAATGGGGCACTGAAGCTTTCTTT. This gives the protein CASSSTWQGEWGTEAFF.

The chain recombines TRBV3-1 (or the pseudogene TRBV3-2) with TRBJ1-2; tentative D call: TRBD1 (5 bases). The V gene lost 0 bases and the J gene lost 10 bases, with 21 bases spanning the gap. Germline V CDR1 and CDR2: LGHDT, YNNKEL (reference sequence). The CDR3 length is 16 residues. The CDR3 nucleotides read TGTGCCAGCAGCCAAGAAACCCCCGGACGACAAGGGGACTACACCTTC. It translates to CASSQETPGRQGDYTF.

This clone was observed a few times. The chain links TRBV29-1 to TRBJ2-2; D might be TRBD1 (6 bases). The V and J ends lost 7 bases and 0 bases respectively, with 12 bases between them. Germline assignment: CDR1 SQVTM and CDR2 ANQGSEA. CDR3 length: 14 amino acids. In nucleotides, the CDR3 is TGCAGCGCGGGACACAACACGAACACCGGGGAGCTGTTTTTT. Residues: CSAGHNTNTGELFF.

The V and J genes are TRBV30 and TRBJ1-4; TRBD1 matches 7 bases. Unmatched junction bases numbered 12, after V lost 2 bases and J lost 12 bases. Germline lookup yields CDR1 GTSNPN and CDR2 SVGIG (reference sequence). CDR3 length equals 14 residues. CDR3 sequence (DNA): TGTGCCTGGAGTCTCCCGACCTGGACAGGCGAACTGTTTTTT. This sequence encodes CAWSLPTWTGELFF.

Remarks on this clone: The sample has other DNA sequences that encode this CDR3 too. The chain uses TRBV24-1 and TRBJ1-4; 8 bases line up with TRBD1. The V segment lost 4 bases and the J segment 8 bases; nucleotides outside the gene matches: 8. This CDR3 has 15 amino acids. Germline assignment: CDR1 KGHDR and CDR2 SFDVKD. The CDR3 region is CATSDPGTGREKLFF. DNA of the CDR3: TGTGCCACCAGTGACCCAGGGACAGGTAGGGAAAAACTGTTTTTT.

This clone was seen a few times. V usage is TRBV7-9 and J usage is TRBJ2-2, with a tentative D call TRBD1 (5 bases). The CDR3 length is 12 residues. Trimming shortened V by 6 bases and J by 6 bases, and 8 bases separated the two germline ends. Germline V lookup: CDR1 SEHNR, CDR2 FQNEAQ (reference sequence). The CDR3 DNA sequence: TGTGCCAGCAGTAGGGGTTCCGGGGAGCTGTTTTTT. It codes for CASSRGSGELFF. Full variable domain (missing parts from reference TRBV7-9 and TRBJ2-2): DTGVSQNPRHKITKRGQNVTFRCDPISEHNRLYWYRQTLGQGPEFLTYFQNEAQLEKSRLLSDRFSAERPKGSFSTLEIQRTEQGDSAMYLCASSRGSGELFFGEGSRLTVL.

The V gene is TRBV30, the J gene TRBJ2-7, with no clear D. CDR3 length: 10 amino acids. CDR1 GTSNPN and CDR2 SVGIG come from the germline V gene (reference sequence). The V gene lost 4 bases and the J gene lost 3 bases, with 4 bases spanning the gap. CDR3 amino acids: CAWIRYEQYF. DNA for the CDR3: TGTGCCTGGATCCGCTACGAGCAGTACTTC.

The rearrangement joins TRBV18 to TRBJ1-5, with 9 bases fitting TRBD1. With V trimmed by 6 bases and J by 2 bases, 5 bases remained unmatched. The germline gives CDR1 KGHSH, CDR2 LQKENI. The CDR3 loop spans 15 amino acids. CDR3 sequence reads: CASSTQGAGNQPQHF. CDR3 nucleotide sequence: TGTGCCAGCTCGACACAGGGGGCTGGCAATCAGCCCCAGCATTTT.